This T cell receptor beta chain was documented in a study of radiotherapy plus CTLA-4 blockade in lung cancer (dated by TCRdb to between 2017 and 2018). Notes on the research overall: Among enrolled patients, under 20% had an objective response and about 30% reached disease control. Findings and caveats that apply to the study as a whole: The strongest predictors of response were reported to be early dynamic shifts in blood T cell clones along with a rise in serum interferon-beta following radiation. After treatment with radiotherapy and ipilimumab, TCR clones that came from tumors expanded in the peripheral blood.

The study tested focal radiation therapy combined with CTLA-4 blockade (ipilimumab) in patients with chemo-refractory metastatic non-small-cell lung cancer. A note on this clone: No antigen is known for it. No qualities accompany the bases; no much larger clone lies one base away.

Libraries were prepared through the immunoSEQ multiplex PCR assay. TCRdb re-hosts the immuneACCESS table, in-frame sequences only. Its copies lack some clones; in the studies checked, an unresolved V gene accounts for under half of them, and the cause for the rest is not known. In this sample the table shows about 67,000 clones, 76% of which occur a single time. The top ten clonotypes cover roughly 15% of the sample. The sequences come from peripheral blood, collected from a patient treated with radiotherapy plus ipilimumab. The source of this sequence is a human donor with non-small cell lung cancer whose response to radiotherapy plus ipilimumab could not be evaluated. Some clones in this sample may be carry-over from other donors' samples.

The CDR3 region reads CAISESKGSGPAGETQYF. The nucleotide sequence reads TGTGCCATCAGTGAGTCGAAAGGGAGCGGGCCAGCGGGGGAGACCCAGTACTTC. The sequence is built from TRBV10-3 and TRBJ2-5, with 7 central nucleotides matching TRBD2. The CDR3 covers 18 residues, taking in both the cysteine and the phenylalanine. Only the CDR3 part of the read is kept: 54 bases, read in frame from the first base. Trimming leaves V shorter by 0 bases and J shorter by 5 bases, with the junction holding 15 bases beyond the gene matches. CDR1 and CDR2 (ENHRY, SYGVKD) derive from the germline V gene.